This T cell receptor (beta chain) was observed in a study of early T cells in non-severe SARS-CoV-2 infection. In the study overall: It was bulk RNA from unsorted whole blood that was sequenced, and the chains were unpaired. Study-level points and caveats: Matching against VDJdb likely underestimated virus-specific expansions, favoring anti-spike CD8.

The length of the CDR3 is 14 residues. Germline V gene data show CDR1 as SGHRS and CDR2 as YFSETQ. Trimming stripped 3 bases from V and 2 bases from J, with 11 bases between. Molecules of cDNA were individually given unique molecular identifiers that were attached to them. MiXCR was run by TCRdb on the 5' RACE reads, yielding one entry per CDR3 protein. This sample has 40,000 to 45,000 distinct CDR3 sequences, with about 6.5% found just once. This clonotype was detected many times. Its antigen remains unknown. The TCR comes from an adult who was a healthcare worker with PCR-confirmed SARS-CoV-2 infection or an uninfected control (not recorded which). The input for sequencing was whole blood, taken at baseline. This chain uses TRBV5-1 with TRBJ2-5, with TRBD2 as a possible D gene (6 bases). CDR3: CASSSVTRQETQYF. As DNA, the CDR3 is TGCGCCAGCAGCTCGGTGACTAGACAAGAGACCCAGTACTTC.